This passage covers 21 T cell receptor beta chains from one sample sequenced in a study of identical twins. TCRdb processed the 5' RACE reads anew with MiXCR; each CDR3 protein has one entry. The data contain 420,000 or so distinct CDR3 sequences, around 18% of them singletons. Source material: naive T cells sorted from blood. These receptors all come from a man aged 45 to 65 in good health.

The chain employs TRBV10-3 and TRBJ2-3; 13 nucleotides align to TRBD2. CDR3 size: 14 residues. CDR1 is ENHRY, CDR2 SYGVKD, per germline. J gave up 3 bases and V 10 bases, and 4 bases lay outside the gene matches. The CDR3 here is CATWTSGSTDTQYF. Written as DNA, the CDR3 is TGTGCCACATGGACTAGCGGGAGTACAGATACGCAGTATTTT.

This clonotype was seen a handful of times. This chain connects TRBV3-1 to TRBJ2-1, with 9 bases fitting TRBD2. The CDR3 covers 16 residues. Germline values: CDR1 LGHDT, CDR2 YNNKEL (reference sequence). Trimming cost V 6 bases and J 4 bases; bases outside gene matches: 10. Written as DNA, the CDR3 is TGTGCCAGCAGGAACACTGGGACTAGCAGATACAATGAGCAGTTCTTC. This gives the protein CASRNTGTSRYNEQFF.

This chain uses TRBV10-3 with TRBJ1-4; no reliable D call. The CDR3 is made up of 13 amino acids. In germline, CDR1 is ENHRY, CDR2 SYGVKD. V was shortened by 6 bases and J by 6 bases, with 11 bases between the two germline ends. CDR3 loop: CAIRGSRDEKLFF. CDR3 nucleotide sequence: TGTGCCATCAGGGGGAGCCGGGATGAAAAACTGTTTTTT.

The chain uses TRBV7-2 and TRBJ2-1; D perhaps matches TRBD2 (5 bases). There are 14 residues in the CDR3. The V gene's germline CDR1 is SGHTA and CDR2 FQGNSA. Trimming left V 1 base short and J 3 bases short, with 7 bases between. This CDR3 reads CASSLGGYYNEQFF. CDR3 DNA sequence: TGTGCCAGCAGCTTAGGAGGGTACTACAATGAGCAGTTCTTC.

This chain joins TRBV7-9 and TRBJ1-1; D is ambiguous. The CDR3 loop spans 13 amino acids. Germline CDR1 and CDR2: SEHNR and FQNEAQ (reference sequence). The V gene lost 1 base and the J gene lost 7 bases, with 10 bases spanning the gap. CDR3 bases: TGTGCCAGCAGCTTAGTGGTGATCGGTGAAGCTTTCTTT. Translation gives CASSLVVIGEAFF. Combining the CDR3 with reference TRBV7-9 and TRBJ1-1 gives the whole variable domain DTGVSQNPRHKITKRGQNVTFRCDPISEHNRLYWYRQTLGQGPEFLTYFQNEAQLEKSRLLSDRFSAERPKGSFSTLEIQRTEQGDSAMYLCASSLVVIGEAFFGQGTRLTVV.

This clonotype was seen at least ten times. The rearrangement joins TRBV5-1 to TRBJ2-3, with unresolved D. Deletions cut 2 bases from V and 6 bases from J, with 4 bases between. The germline V gene has CDR1 SGHRS and CDR2 YFSETQ. CDR3 length equals 11 residues. In DNA, the CDR3 is TGCGCCAGCAGCTTTGAGGATACGCAGTATTTT. This translates into CASSFEDTQYF.

This clonotype has at least ten counts. The chain has TRBV3-1 and TRBJ2-3; D is ambiguous. Germline V gene lookup returns CDR1 LGHDT and CDR2 YNNKEL (reference sequence). Trimming took off 8 bases at V and 2 bases at J, with 11 bases between the two ends. This CDR3 is 13 amino acids long. DNA of the CDR3: TGTGCCAGCCGCCCGCGGTACACAGATACGCAGTATTTT. It is translated as CASRPRYTDTQYF.

The chain recombines TRBV18 with TRBJ1-5, with D tentatively TRBD1 (5 bases). The CDR3 is 17 amino acids. Per germline, CDR1 KGHSH and CDR2 LQKENI. V lost 5 bases and J 0 bases, leaving 17 bases between the germline ends. Here the CDR3 DNA reads TGTGCCAGCTCATTCAACCCTGGACAAAATAGCAATCAGCCCCAGCATTTT. Its translation is CASSFNPGQNSNQPQHF.

This chain uses TRBV4-3 with TRBJ2-1; D is unclear. V was shortened by 0 bases and J by 0 bases, with 12 bases between the two germline ends. The CDR3 has 17 residues. Germline CDR1 LGHNA, CDR2 YSLEER. In DNA form, the CDR3 reads TGCGCCAGCAGCCAAGAATCCCGCGCTAGCTCCTACAATGAGCAGTTCTTC. This sequence encodes CASSQESRASSYNEQFF.

Ten or more counts support this clonotype. CDR3 residues: CASSLQGQGLAGEVYEQYF. CDR3 coding DNA: TGCGCCAGCAGCTTGCAAGGGCAGGGACTAGCGGGAGAGGTCTACGAGCAGTACTTC. The chain has TRBV5-1 and TRBJ2-7; 14 positions agree with TRBD2. Trimming removed 1 base from V and 3 bases from J; junction bases left unmatched: 12. Germline V gene sequence: CDR1 SGHRS, CDR2 YFSETQ. This CDR3 region has 19 residues.

This clonotype was counted between two and nine times. The J gene is TRBJ2-3, the V gene TRBV20-1; unclear D gene. In germline, CDR1 is DFQATT, CDR2 SNEGSKA (reference sequence). The CDR3 extends over 14 amino acids. V lost 1 base and J lost 4, with 12 bases in between. The CDR3 region is CSARGGIGSDTQYF. The CDR3 DNA reads as TGCAGTGCTAGAGGGGGTATAGGCTCAGATACGCAGTATTTT.

Only a few counts were recorded for this clonotype. The chain uses TRBV6-2 or TRBV6-3 and TRBJ2-4; maybe TRBD1 (6 bases). The CDR3 runs 15 residues. V was pared by 5 bases and J by 0 bases, with 11 bases between. Germline V lookup: CDR1 MNHEY, CDR2 SVGEGT. In DNA form, the CDR3 reads TGTGCCAGCAGTGGCCAGGGGCTAGCCAAAAACATTCAGTACTTC. Its protein is CASSGQGLAKNIQYF.

This clonotype was detected ten times or more. At one boundary the junction diverges from the germline segment, which might be a read error. The chain employs TRBV5-1 and TRBJ2-5; D unclear. The CDR3 loop spans 14 amino acids. Per the germline V gene, CDR1 is SGHRS and CDR2 is YFSETQ. CDR3 nucleotide sequence: TGCGCCAGCAGCTTTGCGACCCACGCTCTCGATTCTCTCTTC. Residues: CASSFATHALDSLF.

The rearrangement links TRBV7-9 to TRBJ1-1, with a tentative D call TRBD1 (5 bases). The CDR3 loop spans 12 amino acids. V was cut by 6 bases and J by 0 bases, with 5 bases left in between. Germline V gene data show CDR1 as SEHNR and CDR2 as FQNEAQ (reference sequence). The CDR3 DNA reads as TGTGCCAGCAGACAGGTGAACACTGAAGCTTTCTTT. Translated: CASRQVNTEAFF.

V is TRBV7-6 and J is TRBJ2-2; 14 bases are a match to TRBD2. The CDR3 has 18 residues. The germline gives CDR1 SGHVS, CDR2 FNYEAQ. After removal of 2 bases from V and 7 bases from J, the junction contained 9 bases not matched to a gene. The CDR3: CASSLLRLAGGPGGELFF. CDR3 DNA sequence: TGTGCCAGCAGCTTACTTCGACTAGCGGGAGGGCCAGGCGGGGAGCTGTTTTTT.

The sample holds a few counts of this clonotype. V and J are TRBV12-3 or TRBV12-4 and TRBJ1-2, with D possibly TRBD1 on 6 matching bases. There are 11 residues in the CDR3. V was trimmed by 6 bases and J by 13 bases, leaving 15 bases between them. CDR3 region: CASSSGTPLTF. CDR3 bases: TGTGCCAGCAGCTCCGGGACACCGCTCACCTTC.

The chain employs TRBV5-4 and TRBJ2-5, with a tentative D call TRBD2 (6 bases). Germline assignment: CDR1 SGHNT and CDR2 YYREEE (reference sequence). V was trimmed by 0 bases and J by 9 bases, leaving 12 bases between them. The CDR3 has 13 residues. This CDR3 is CASSLVRGGAQYF. DNA of the CDR3: TGTGCCAGCAGCTTGGTTCGGGGCGGGGCCCAGTACTTC. Full variable domain (missing parts from reference TRBV5-4 and TRBJ2-5): ETGVTQSPTHLIKTRGQQVTLRCSSQSGHNTVSWYQQALGQGPQFIFQYYREEENGRGNFPPRFSGLQFPNYSSELNVNALELDDSALYLCASSLVRGGAQYFGPGTRLLVL.

The chain recombines TRBV6-5 with TRBJ2-1; 8 bases match TRBD1. Trimming cost V 4 bases and J 0 bases; bases outside gene matches: 5. Germline CDR1 is MNHEY and CDR2 is SVGAGI. The CDR3 contains 16 residues. CDR3 loop: CASSFQGAYSYNEQFF. The CDR3 bases are TGTGCCAGCAGTTTTCAGGGGGCTTACTCCTACAATGAGCAGTTCTTC.

CDR3 in DNA: TGCAGTGCTCCGGCCGGGGGGGGCGGGAGCTCCTACAATGAGCAGTTCTTC. Its protein product is CSAPAGGGGSSYNEQFF. The chain recombines TRBV20-1 with TRBJ2-1; 8 bases fit TRBD2. J lost 0 bases, V lost 5 bases, and 12 bases had no gene match. Per germline, CDR1 DFQATT and CDR2 SNEGSKA (reference sequence). CDR3 length: 17 residues.

The chain has TRBV7-2 and TRBJ2-1, with D unresolved. V lost 5 bases, J lost 0 bases, and 14 bases lay in between. Germline V CDR1 and CDR2: SGHTA, FQGNSA. The CDR3 has 16 amino acids. For the CDR3, the DNA is TGTGCCAGCAGCCCTCCCTTTGGAAGCTCCTACAATGAGCAGTTCTTC. The encoded protein is CASSPPFGSSYNEQFF. Full variable domain (outside the CDR3, taken from reference TRBV7-2 and TRBJ2-1): GAGVSQSPSNKVTEKGKDVELRCDPISGHTALYWYRQSLGQGLEFLIYFQGNSAPDKSGLPSDRFSAERTGGSVSTLTIQRTQQEDSAVYLCASSPPFGSSYNEQFFGPGTRLTVL.

This clonotype turned up a few times. V is TRBV5-1 and J is TRBJ2-7; D possibly corresponds to TRBD2 (6 bases). Trimming shortened V by 2 bases and J by 2 bases, and 14 bases separated the two germline ends. Germline values: CDR1 SGHRS, CDR2 YFSETQ. The CDR3 contains 15 residues. The DNA for the CDR3 is TGCGCCAGCAGCTTAACGGCAGCGGGCGCCTACGAGCAGTACTTC. Its translation: CASSLTAAGAYEQYF.